This record concerns one TCR beta chain sequence. This entry comes from a study of CD8+ T cells in alopecia areata. Extraction and reverse transcription of RNA yielded cDNA as the sequencing template. Sequencing was performed with immunoSEQ multiplex PCR; in TCRdb, only in-frame clones are kept and a portion is missing. The sample shows 110,000 to 150,000 clones, less than 65% of them seen only once. The CDR3 is made up of 14 amino acids. Germline V CDR1 and CDR2: SGHDT, YYEEEE. With 0 bases removed from V and 8 bases from J, the gap between germline ends came to 12 bases. The receptor's source is a human donor in good health. The rearrangement joins TRBV5-6 to TRBJ2-1, with unresolved D. The sequencing sample was made of CD8+ T cells sorted from blood. The CDR3 DNA reads TGTGCCAGCAGCTTGGCCCTCCACAACCATGAGCAGTTCTTC. Its translation is CASSLALHNHEQFF.